This T cell receptor beta chain was recorded in a study of blood T cell repertoires in COVID-19 (dated by TCRdb to about 2020). About the study as a whole: Collaborator samples came from the United States, Italy and Spain and covered acute and convalescent phases of COVID-19. The material from the prospective study consisted of cDNA or gDNA derived from T cells, B-cell-depleted T cells, or PBMCs. The dataset comprised deeply sampled blood TCRbeta repertoires from subjects exposed to, actively infected with, or recovered from COVID-19. The repertoires were released in a freely available public database intended as a resource for research on the immune response to SARS-CoV-2. The samples were drawn from two sources: the first 160 participants of the ongoing ImmuneRACE study, and 1,200 or so subjects contributed by 6 global collaborators. Nearly every sample came with metadata listing a de-identified subject ID, COVID-19 status, age in years and sex. Where available, HLA class I and class II types were taken from metadata supplied by the sample provider and were not determined by assay-based typing.

General study outcomes and caveats: How much clinical and demographic metadata was included differed by source and by participant, and the metadata was provided uncurated.

TCRbeta CDR3 regions were amplified from genomic DNA using the immunoSEQ Assay, a bias-controlled multiplex PCR. The paper's data handling went like this. Nucleated cell counts per sample were estimated from amplification of reference gene primers within the assay. To quantify the absolute abundance of each unique TCRbeta CDR3 rearrangement, sequence reads were collapsed and filtered. For each sample, productive Simpson clonality was calculated as the square root of Simpson's diversity index across productive rearrangements. This is the immuneACCESS table as TCRdb keeps it, with only in-frame sequences that have V and J called. A part of the clones is gone; compared with another copy, unresolved V genes explain less than half, and the rest is unexplained. For V, J and clone size, that table is used; D and trimming come from the DNA. The sample table contains approximately 150,000 clones; only one count was recorded for 85% of them. 6.2% of the sample rests with the top ten.

The germline V gene supplies CDR1 SNHLY and CDR2 FYNNEI. V and J are truncated by 4 bases and 5 bases respectively, leaving an intervening sequence of 8 bases. Reading from cysteine to phenylalanine, the CDR3 counts 12 amino acids. Of all the DNA, just the CDR3 is kept, 36 bases in frame from base 1. On this clone: No antigen is known for it. The input lacks base qualities; no much larger clone sits a single base away.

Participants in the prospective study were aged about 18 to 100 years, lived in 20 to 25 United States geographic areas, and enrolled through a virtual design. To assign participants to cohorts, the prospective study relied on clinical history that participants themselves reported in a screening survey and a study questionnaire. Recovered participants in ImmuneRACE Cohort 3 were defined by two consecutive negative NP/OP PCR tests, clearance by a healthcare professional, or resolution of symptoms. In the prospective study, whole blood, serum and a nasopharyngeal or oropharyngeal swab were collected from each participant by mobile phlebotomists. Additional blood draws and questionnaires over a 2-month period could optionally be provided by prospective study participants. Blood samples from the prospective study were shipped frozen or at room temperature prior to DNA extraction.

This sequence uses TRBV2 and TRBJ2-5; 5 matching bases give a weak D call of TRBD2. The clonotype was recovered from a middle-aged woman who had recovered from COVID-19. The sequencing input was PBMCs or T cells enriched from blood (not recorded which). The CDR3: CASSGRGETQYF. The nucleotide sequence is given as TGTGCCAGCAGTGGGAGAGGGGAGACCCAGTACTTC. Full variable domain (CDR3 extended with the reference TRBV2 and TRBJ2-5 proteins): EPEVTQTPSHQVTQMGQEVILRCVPISNHLYFYWYRQILGQKVEFLVSFYNNEISEKSEIFDDQFSVERPDGSNFTLKIRSTKLEDSAMYFCASSGRGETQYFGPGTRLLVL.